The 5 T cell receptor beta chains below come from one sample, sequenced in a study of OX40 agonist ivuxolimab in advanced cancers. Measured with immunoSEQ multiplex PCR; TCRdb has only the in-frame clones, and not every one. This table holds 55,000 to 75,000 clones, about nine tenths found once. This specimen was CD4+ or CD8+ T cells sorted from blood, taken in a trial of the OX40 agonist ivuxolimab. The receptors were gathered from an adult with an advanced solid tumor such as melanoma, head and neck, liver or kidney cancer.

V is TRBV5-5 and J is TRBJ2-5; 10 nucleotides align to TRBD2. Trimming took 0 bases from V and 2 from J; bases not matched to a gene: 7. CDR1 SGHKS and CDR2 YYEKEE come from the germline V gene (reference sequence). This CDR3 contains 17 residues. CDR3 sequence: CASSLARASGGQETQYF. CDR3 nucleotide sequence: TGTGCCAGCAGCTTGGCCAGGGCTAGCGGGGGACAAGAGACCCAGTACTTC.

The chain carries TRBV30 and TRBJ2-1, with D perhaps being TRBD1 or TRBD2 (5 bases each). V shed 5 bases and J shed 0 bases, with 8 bases lying between them. The CDR3 has 13 amino acids. From germline, CDR1 is GTSNPN and CDR2 SVGIG (reference sequence). The CDR3 DNA reads as TGTGCCTGGCGGGACCGCTCCTACAATGAGCAGTTCTTC. Its translation is CAWRDRSYNEQFF.

The chain carries TRBV7-8 and TRBJ2-1; D unresolved. Per germline, CDR1 SGHVS and CDR2 FQNEAQ. Trimming took 1 base from V and 8 from J, leaving 12 bases between them. This CDR3 contains 14 residues. CDR3 sequence reads: CASSLVQLLDEQFF. Written as DNA, the CDR3 is TGTGCCAGCAGCTTAGTGCAACTACTTGATGAGCAGTTCTTC.

The chain couples TRBV27 to TRBJ2-7; tentative D call: TRBD2 (5 bases). CDR3 length equals 15 residues. Germline loops: CDR1 MNHEY, CDR2 SMNVEV (reference sequence). The germline V and J ends were trimmed by 6 bases and 0 bases, with 15 bases remaining between them. The CDR3 DNA is TGTGCCAGCAGGGCTAGCTTAGAGAGCTCCTACGAGCAGTACTTC. It encodes CASRASLESSYEQYF.

The rearrangement joins TRBV27 to TRBJ2-3, with 9 bases aligning to TRBD1. This CDR3 contains 15 residues. Germline values: CDR1 MNHEY, CDR2 SMNVEV (reference sequence). The V and J ends lost 5 bases and 2 bases, in that order; junction bases with no gene match: 5. The CDR3 is CASSTRDRDTDTQYF. The CDR3 nucleotides are TGTGCCAGCAGTACCCGGGACAGGGACACAGATACGCAGTATTTT.